The rows below give T cell receptor beta chains drawn from one sample of a study of PD-1 blockade in classical Hodgkin lymphoma. Sequenced by immunoSEQ multiplex PCR; TCRdb stores in-frame clones only, minus some. The profile shows tens of thousands of clones, 90% of them singletons. Material: peripheral blood mononuclear cells (PBMCs), obtained before the fourth cycle of nivolumab. These receptor sequences come from a human donor with classical Hodgkin lymphoma. The CDR3 runs from the conserved cysteine through the conserved F or W. Fields, in order: J gene, V gene, clone size, D gene, CDR3 DNA, CDR3 protein. A D gene is named only where the DNA matches it firmly. Where a row states a size, it is once, few, many or the class of an expanded clone; other rows omit it.

TRBJ2-3 | TRBV4-1 | few | TRBD1 | TGCGCCAGCAGCCAATCCGGGACAGGGAGCACAGATACGCAGTATTTT | CASSQSGTGSTDTQYF
TRBJ2-1 | TRBV9 | NA | NA | TGTGCCAGCAGCAAACCACGAGGGGGGGTGTCCTACAATGAGCAGTTCTTC | CASSKPRGGVSYNEQFF
TRBJ1-2 | TRBV28 | NA | TRBD1 | TGTGCCAGCAGTGCAACCGGGACAGGGAGGTACGGCTACACCTTC | CASSATGTGRYGYTF
TRBJ1-6 | TRBV18 | NA | TRBD1 | TGTGCCAGCTCACAGGACAGGGGTAATTCACCCCTCCACTTT | CASSQDRGNSPLHF
TRBJ1-1 | TRBV5-1 | NA | TRBD1 | TGTGCCAGCAGCTTTCGGGACAGGGACTACACTGAAGCTTTCTTT | CASSFRDRDYTEAFF
TRBJ1-2 | TRBV2 | NA | NA | TGTGCCAGCAGTGTCCCGGGGGGTTTCGGCTACACCTTC | CASSVPGGFGYTF
TRBJ1-2 | TRBV5-6 | NA | NA | TGTGCCAGCAGCGTAGTGGCGAGCTTAAACTATGGCTACACCTTC | CASSVVASLNYGYTF
TRBJ1-2 | TRBV11-2 | NA | TRBD1 | TGTGCCAGCAGCTCCTTCCGGGACAGGGAAAGCGTTTTAGCTGGCTACACCTTC | CASSSFRDRESVLAGYTF
TRBJ2-7 | TRBV13 | NA | NA | TGTGCCAGCAGCTTTTGGTCGGGTGCCTACGAGCAGTACTTC | CASSFWSGAYEQYF
TRBJ1-4 | TRBV9 | NA | NA | TGTGCCAGCAGCACCGCCGGTGCAACTAATGAAAAACTGTTTTTT | CASSTAGATNEKLFF
TRBJ2-3 | TRBV7-9 | NA | TRBD1 | TGTGCCAGCAGCCTTGCAGCCGGGACAGGGCAGTATTTT | CASSLAAGTGQYF
TRBJ2-5 | TRBV2 | NA | TRBD2 | TGTGCCAGCAGTAAATTGACTAGCGGGGGGTCCCAAGAGACCCAGTACTTC | CASSKLTSGGSQETQYF
TRBJ2-3 | TRBV30 | NA | TRBD2 | TGTGCCTGGAGTGTCAACCCGGGGGGATTAAGCACAGATACGCAGTATTTT | CAWSVNPGGLSTDTQYF
TRBJ2-5 | TRBV7-9 | NA | NA | TGTGCCAGCAGCCGACGGCTAAGAGAGGAGACCCAGTACTTC | CASSRRLREETQYF
TRBJ1-2 | TRBV11-2 | NA | NA | TGTGCCAGCAGCCCACAAGTTAACTATGGCTACACCTTC | CASSPQVNYGYTF
TRBJ1-1 | TRBV7-8 | NA | NA | TGTGCCAGCAGCTTCCCAGGACCCCGAGGAACTGAAGCTTTCTTT | CASSFPGPRGTEAFF
TRBJ2-7 | TRBV5-1 | NA | NA | TGCGCCAGCAGCTTGGCCCGGAGCCCTACCTACGAGCAGTACTTC | CASSLARSPTYEQYF
TRBJ2-3 | TRBV6-6 | NA | NA | TGTGCCAGCAGTAAATTGGGACTTTTCACAGATACGCAGTATTTT | CASSKLGLFTDTQYF
TRBJ1-1 | TRBV19 | NA | NA | TGTGCCAGTAGTATAGGGGGTGGCACTGAAGCTTTCTTT | CASSIGGGTEAFF
TRBJ1-1 | TRBV5-4 | NA | NA | TGTGCCAGCAGCTCTTCAGGGAACACTGAAGCTTTCTTT | CASSSSGNTEAFF
TRBJ1-2 | TRBV28 | NA | NA | TGTGCCAGCAGTTTAGAGTCAGGCAACTATGGCTACACCTTC | CASSLESGNYGYTF
TRBJ2-7 | TRBV29-1 | NA | NA | TGCAGCGTGGAGACTCTCTCCTACGAGCAGTACTTC | CSVETLSYEQYF
TRBJ1-1 | TRBV7-6 | NA | NA | TGTGCCAGCAGCGTAGGCGCAGGGGTTTTATTAAATAGAAACACTGAAGCTTTCTTT | CASSVGAGVLLNRNTEAFF
TRBJ2-3 | TRBV7-8 | NA | NA | TGTGCCAGCAGCGTAATATGGGAAACCACCGGCGGTGTTGCGCAGTATTTT | CASSVIWETTGGVAQYF
TRBJ2-3 | TRBV28 | once | NA | TGTGCCAGCAGTTCACCTGTTCTCGGGGATACGCAGTATTTT | CASSSPVLGDTQYF
TRBJ1-1 | TRBV5-4 | NA | NA | TGTGCCAGCAGCTTGTTAATGAACACTGAAGCTTTCTTT | CASSLLMNTEAFF